This T cell receptor (beta chain) came from a study of shared clonotypes between healthy human individuals. Each cell subset's genomic DNA was divided evenly among several immunoSEQ plates. Authors' data handling: Junction-only immunoSEQ data arrived without quality scores, meaning filtering differed. The data were produced by immunoSEQ multiplex PCR, yet TCRdb's version contains in-frame clones alone and is incomplete. For V, J and clone size, that table is used; D and trimming come from the DNA. The table has millions of clones, more than 85% seen once. Concerning this clone: No antigen is known for it.

Looked up from germline, CDR1 is SGDLS and CDR2 is YYNGEE. CDR3 length: 15 residues. V gave up 4 bases and J gave up 2 bases; unmatched junction bases: 8. Study-wide points: Sorted-subset samples were not fully sequenced, rarefaction indicated.

CD8 cells classed as naive were CD45RO-negative and positively selected for CCR7, excluding terminally differentiated effector memory CD45RA+ cells. Adults of Caucasian background living in Nashville, Tennessee made up all donors. Material: naive CD8+ T cells from PBMCs. This sequence originates from a man between 18 and 29 years old in good health. Some clones in this sample may be carry-over from other donors' samples. This chain connects TRBV9 to TRBJ1-1; 7 positions agree with TRBD1. The chain's CDR3 is CASSILGTANTEAFF. CDR3 sequence (DNA): TGTGCCAGCAGCATCCTGGGGACAGCCAACACTGAAGCTTTCTTT.